The sequence of this T cell receptor (beta chain) was determined in a study of type 1 regulatory T cells. Study-wide results and limits: Compared with non-Tr1 cells, Tr1 cells showed a narrower TCR repertoire.

As regards this clonotype: The antigen is unknown.

Using its own MiXCR run on the reads, TCRdb lists one record per CDR3 protein. The sample contains more than 60,000 distinct CDR3 sequences, roughly two thirds of which appear only once. The ends were cut back, 7 bases at V and 6 bases at J, with 12 bases in the middle. Germline V CDR1 and CDR2: SGHAT, FQNNGV. There are 13 residues in the CDR3. The receptor's source is a human donor in good health. V usage is TRBV11-2 and J usage is TRBJ2-2; D possibly matches TRBD1 or TRBD2 (5 bases each). The sequenced material came from cultured non-Tr1 T cells, either the whole culture or a sorted T cell fraction (not recorded which). The CDR3 region has the DNA TGTGCCAGCATCAGATGGGGGTCCGGGGAGCTGTTTTTT. It translates to CASIRWGSGELFF.